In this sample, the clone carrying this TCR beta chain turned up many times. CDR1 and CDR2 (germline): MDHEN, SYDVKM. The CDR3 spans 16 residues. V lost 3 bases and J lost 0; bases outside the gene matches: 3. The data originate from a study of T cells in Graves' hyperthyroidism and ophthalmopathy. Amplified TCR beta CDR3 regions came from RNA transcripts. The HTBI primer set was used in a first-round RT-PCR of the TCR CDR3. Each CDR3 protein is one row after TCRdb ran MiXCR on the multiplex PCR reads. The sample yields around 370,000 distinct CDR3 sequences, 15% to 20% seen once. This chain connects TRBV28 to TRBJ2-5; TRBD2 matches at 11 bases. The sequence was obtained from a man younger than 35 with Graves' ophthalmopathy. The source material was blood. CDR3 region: CASSFSGGEYQETQYF. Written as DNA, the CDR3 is TGTGCCAGCAGTTTTAGCGGGGGGGAATACCAAGAGACCCAGTACTTC.